This TCR beta chain came from a study of T cells in Graves' hyperthyroidism and ophthalmopathy. At least ten counts were recorded for this clonotype. Its target is unknown. Amplification yielded TCR beta CDR3 regions, with RNA transcripts as the source. First-round RT-PCR with HTBI primers amplified the TCR CDR3 region. One entry per CDR3 protein results from TCRdb running MiXCR on the multiplex PCR reads. Found here are a few hundred thousand distinct CDR3 sequences, 20% of them singletons; the top ten hold 26%. Thyroid ultrasound, orbital computed tomography, clinical symptoms, and serum thyroxine and TRAb underpinned diagnoses. CDR3 length: 13 amino acids. Germline V gene sequence: CDR1 DFQATT, CDR2 SNEGSKA (reference sequence). J was trimmed by 7 bases and V by 3 bases; bases with no gene match: 5. Overall study results and limits: Before onset, by a median of approximately 6.8 months, the model predicted ophthalmopathy.

Source material: blood. The sequence came from a young man with Graves' hyperthyroidism. The V gene is TRBV20-1, the J gene TRBJ2-5, with 10 positions matching TRBD1. The CDR3 region is CSASWGQGSTQYF. In DNA, the CDR3 is TGCAGTGCTAGTTGGGGACAGGGGTCGACCCAGTACTTC.